This T cell receptor (beta chain) appears in the sequencing data of a study of early T cells in non-severe SARS-CoV-2 infection. Study-level findings and limits: The VDJdb matching leaned toward anti-spike CD8 responses and overlooked private and CD4 specificities.

Using its own MiXCR run on the 5' RACE reads, TCRdb lists one record per CDR3 protein. The data show approximately 31,000 distinct CDR3 sequences, with 4.5% to 7% seen just once and about 7% held by the top ten. V lost 3 bases and J lost 5, with 8 bases in between. This CDR3 comprises 12 residues. CDR1 is MDHEN, CDR2 SYDVKM, per germline. This clonotype was picked up many times. What it binds is unknown. The chain joins TRBV28 to TRBJ2-7, with D possibly TRBD2 on 6 matching bases. Sample: whole blood. The source is an adult who was a healthcare worker with PCR-confirmed SARS-CoV-2 infection or an uninfected control (not recorded which). This CDR3 is CASSFTSNEQYF. The DNA for the CDR3 is TGTGCCAGCAGTTTCACTAGCAACGAGCAGTACTTC.